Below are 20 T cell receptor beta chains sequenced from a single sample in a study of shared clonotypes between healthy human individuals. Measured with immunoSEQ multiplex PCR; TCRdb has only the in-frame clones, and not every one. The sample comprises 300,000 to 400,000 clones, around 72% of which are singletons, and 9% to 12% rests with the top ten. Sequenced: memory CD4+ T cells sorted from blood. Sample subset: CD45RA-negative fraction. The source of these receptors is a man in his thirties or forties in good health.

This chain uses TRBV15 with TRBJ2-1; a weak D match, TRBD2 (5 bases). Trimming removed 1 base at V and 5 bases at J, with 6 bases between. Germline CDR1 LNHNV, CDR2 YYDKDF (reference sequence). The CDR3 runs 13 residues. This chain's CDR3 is CATSRGRHNEQFF. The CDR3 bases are TGTGCCACCAGCAGAGGGAGGCACAATGAGCAGTTCTTC.

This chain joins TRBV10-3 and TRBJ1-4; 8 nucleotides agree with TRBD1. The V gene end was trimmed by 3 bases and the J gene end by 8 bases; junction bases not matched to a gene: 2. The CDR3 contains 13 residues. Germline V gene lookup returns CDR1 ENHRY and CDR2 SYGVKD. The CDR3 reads CAISEDRGEKLFF. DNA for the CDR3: TGTGCCATCAGTGAAGACAGGGGAGAAAAACTGTTTTTT.

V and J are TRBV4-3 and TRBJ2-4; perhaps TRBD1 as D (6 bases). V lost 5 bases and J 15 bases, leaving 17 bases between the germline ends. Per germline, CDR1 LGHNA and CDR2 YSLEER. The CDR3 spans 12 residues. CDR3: CASSSQGLGGYF. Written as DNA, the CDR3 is TGCGCCAGCAGCTCACAGGGCCTTGGGGGGTACTTC.

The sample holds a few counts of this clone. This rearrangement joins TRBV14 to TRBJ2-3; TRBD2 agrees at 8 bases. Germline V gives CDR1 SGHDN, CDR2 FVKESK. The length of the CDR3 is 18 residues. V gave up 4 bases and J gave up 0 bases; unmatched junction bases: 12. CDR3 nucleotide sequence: TGTGCCAGCAGCCCCCCTTTGGGACGGGAGGGGAGCACAGATACGCAGTATTTT. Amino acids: CASSPPLGREGSTDTQYF.

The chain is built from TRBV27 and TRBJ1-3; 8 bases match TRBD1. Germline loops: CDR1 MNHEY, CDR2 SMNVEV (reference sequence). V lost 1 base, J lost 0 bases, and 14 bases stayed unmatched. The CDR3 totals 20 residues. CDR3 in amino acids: CASSLYLPGSQGASGNTIYF. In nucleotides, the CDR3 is TGTGCCAGCAGTTTATACCTTCCCGGGAGTCAGGGGGCCTCTGGAAACACCATATATTTT.

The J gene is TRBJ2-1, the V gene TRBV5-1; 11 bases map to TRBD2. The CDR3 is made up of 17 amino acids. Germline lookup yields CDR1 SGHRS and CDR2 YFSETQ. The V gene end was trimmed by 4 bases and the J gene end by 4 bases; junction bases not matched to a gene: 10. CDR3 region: CASSRTTSGGEYNEQFF. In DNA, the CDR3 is TGCGCCAGCAGCCGTACTACTAGCGGGGGAGAGTACAATGAGCAGTTCTTC.

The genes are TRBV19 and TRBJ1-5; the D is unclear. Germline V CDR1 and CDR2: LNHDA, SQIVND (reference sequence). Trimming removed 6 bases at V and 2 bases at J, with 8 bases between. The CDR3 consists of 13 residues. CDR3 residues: CASRTPGNQPQHF. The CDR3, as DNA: TGTGCCAGTAGGACACCGGGCAATCAGCCCCAGCATTTT.

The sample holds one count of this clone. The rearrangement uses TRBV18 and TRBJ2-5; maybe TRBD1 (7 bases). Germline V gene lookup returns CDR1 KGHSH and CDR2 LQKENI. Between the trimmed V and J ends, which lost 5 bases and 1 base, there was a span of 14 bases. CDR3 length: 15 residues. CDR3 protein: CASSGRRDSQETQYF. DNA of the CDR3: TGTGCCAGCTCAGGGAGGAGGGACAGCCAAGAGACCCAGTACTTC.

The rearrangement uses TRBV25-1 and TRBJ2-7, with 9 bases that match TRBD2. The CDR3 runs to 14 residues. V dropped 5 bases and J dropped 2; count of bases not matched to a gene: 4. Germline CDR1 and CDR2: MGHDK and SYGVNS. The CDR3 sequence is CASSLAGGTYEQYF. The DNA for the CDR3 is TGTGCCAGCAGTCTGGCGGGAGGGACCTACGAGCAGTACTTC.

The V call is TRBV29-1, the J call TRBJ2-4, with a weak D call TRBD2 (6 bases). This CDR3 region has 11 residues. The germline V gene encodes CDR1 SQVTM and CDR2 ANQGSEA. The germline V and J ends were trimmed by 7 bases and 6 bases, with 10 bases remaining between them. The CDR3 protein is CSGEERNIQYF. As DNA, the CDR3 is TGCAGCGGGGAGGAGAGAAACATTCAGTACTTC.

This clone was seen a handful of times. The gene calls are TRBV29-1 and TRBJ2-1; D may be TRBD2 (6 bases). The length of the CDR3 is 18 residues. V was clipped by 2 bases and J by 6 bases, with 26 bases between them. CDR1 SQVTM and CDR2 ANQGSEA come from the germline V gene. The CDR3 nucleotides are TGCAGCGTTGAAATATGGTCCCCGGGACTCCGAGGGACCAATGAGCAGTTCTTC. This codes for CSVEIWSPGLRGTNEQFF.

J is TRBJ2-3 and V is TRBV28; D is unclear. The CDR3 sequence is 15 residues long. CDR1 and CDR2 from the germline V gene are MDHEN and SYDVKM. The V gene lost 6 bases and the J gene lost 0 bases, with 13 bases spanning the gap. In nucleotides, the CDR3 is TGTGCCAGCAGCCGTGACTGGATCAGCACAGATACGCAGTATTTT. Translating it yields CASSRDWISTDTQYF.

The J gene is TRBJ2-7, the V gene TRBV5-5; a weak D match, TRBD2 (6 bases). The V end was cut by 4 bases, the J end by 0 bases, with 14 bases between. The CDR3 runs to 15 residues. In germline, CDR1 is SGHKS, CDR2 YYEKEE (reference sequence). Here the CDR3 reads CASSEAGQNSYEQYF. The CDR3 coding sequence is TGTGCCAGCAGCGAAGCGGGCCAGAACTCCTACGAGCAGTACTTC.

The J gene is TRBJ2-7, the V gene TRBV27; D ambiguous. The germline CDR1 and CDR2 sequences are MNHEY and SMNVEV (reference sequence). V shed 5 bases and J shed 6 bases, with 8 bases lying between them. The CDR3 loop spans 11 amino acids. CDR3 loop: CASSGRGEQYF. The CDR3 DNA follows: TGTGCCAGCAGTGGACGTGGCGAGCAGTACTTC.

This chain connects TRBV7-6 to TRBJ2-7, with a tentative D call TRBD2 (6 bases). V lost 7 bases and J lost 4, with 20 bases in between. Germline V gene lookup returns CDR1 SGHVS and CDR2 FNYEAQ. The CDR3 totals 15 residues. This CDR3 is CASTLGPGRSYEQYF. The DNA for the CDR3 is TGTGCCAGCACCCTAGGACCGGGGAGGTCGTACGAGCAGTACTTC.

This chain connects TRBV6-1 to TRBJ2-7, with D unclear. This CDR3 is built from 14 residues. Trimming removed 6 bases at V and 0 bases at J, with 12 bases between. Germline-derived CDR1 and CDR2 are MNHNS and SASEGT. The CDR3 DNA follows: TGTGCCAGCAGGAGATCAGCCCTCTCCTACGAGCAGTACTTC. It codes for CASRRSALSYEQYF.

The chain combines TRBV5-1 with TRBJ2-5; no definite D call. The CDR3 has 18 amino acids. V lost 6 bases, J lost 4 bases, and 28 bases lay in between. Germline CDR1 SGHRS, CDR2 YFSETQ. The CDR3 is CASTRCGDPAPGAETQYF. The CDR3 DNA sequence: TGCGCCAGCACCCGCTGTGGTGACCCGGCCCCTGGAGCAGAGACCCAGTACTTC.

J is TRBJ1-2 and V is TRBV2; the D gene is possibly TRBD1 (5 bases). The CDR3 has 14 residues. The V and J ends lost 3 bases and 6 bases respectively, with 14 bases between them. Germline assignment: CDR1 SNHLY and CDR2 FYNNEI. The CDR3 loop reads CASSDHRPAHGYTF. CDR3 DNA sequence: TGTGCCAGCAGTGATCACAGGCCTGCGCATGGCTACACCTTC.

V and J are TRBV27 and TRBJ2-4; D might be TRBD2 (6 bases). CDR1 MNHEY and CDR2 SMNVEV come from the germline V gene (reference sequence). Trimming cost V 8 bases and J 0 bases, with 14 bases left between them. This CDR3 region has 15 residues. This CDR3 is CASGRGGVAKNIQYF. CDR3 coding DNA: TGTGCCAGCGGGCGGGGCGGGGTAGCCAAAAACATTCAGTACTTC.

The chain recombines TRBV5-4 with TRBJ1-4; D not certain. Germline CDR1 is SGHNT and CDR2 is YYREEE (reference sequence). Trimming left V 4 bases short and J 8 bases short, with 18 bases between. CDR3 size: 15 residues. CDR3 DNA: TGTGCCAGCAGCAACGGAGGGCGGTTTGGGGAAAAACTGTTTTTT. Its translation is CASSNGGRFGEKLFF.